These 21 T cell receptor beta chains originate from one sample sequenced in a study of T cells after yellow fever vaccination. TCRdb reanalysed the 5' RACE reads using MiXCR and keeps one entry per CDR3 protein. The sample shows about 260,000 distinct CDR3 sequences, more than 3.5% of them seen only once. The specimen comprised PBMCs, sampled 15 days after the yellow fever booster vaccination. The receptors originated from a man aged 18 to 30 who received the YFV17D yellow fever vaccine.

This clonotype was counted ten times or more. This rearrangement joins TRBV12-3 or TRBV12-4 to TRBJ2-3, with D possibly matching TRBD2 (5 bases). This CDR3 region has 15 residues. Trimming shortened V by 3 bases and J by 4 bases, and 14 bases separated the two germline ends. The CDR3 sequence is CASSFSGERADTQYF. CDR3 nucleotides: TGTGCCAGCAGTTTTTCAGGAGAGAGGGCAGATACGCAGTATTTT.

This clonotype appeared many times. The chain recombines TRBV7-2 with TRBJ1-5, with D maybe TRBD1 (6 bases). The germline V and J ends were trimmed by 2 bases and 7 bases, with 18 bases remaining between them. This CDR3 spans 16 amino acids. In germline, CDR1 is SGHTA, CDR2 FQGNSA. The CDR3 here is CASSLRLGGARQPQHF. CDR3 DNA sequence: TGTGCCAGCAGCTTAAGGCTGGGGGGGGCTCGACAGCCCCAGCATTTT.

This clonotype was detected ten times or more. The chain carries TRBV29-1 and TRBJ2-2; no reliable D call. Germline assignment: CDR1 SQVTM and CDR2 ANQGSEA. The CDR3 has 11 amino acids. V was shortened by 4 bases and J by 5 bases, with 5 bases between the two germline ends. The CDR3 nucleotides read TGCAGCGTTGGATGGACCGGGGAGCTGTTTTTT. Its translation: CSVGWTGELFF.

This clonotype was picked up many times. The J gene is TRBJ2-1, the V gene TRBV20-1; no definite D call. The CDR3 extends over 15 amino acids. Germline CDR1 reads DFQATT; CDR2 reads SNEGSKA (reference sequence). The V and J ends lost 4 bases and 0 bases respectively, with 13 bases between them. CDR3 residues: CSATPDRGSYNEQFF. The CDR3 bases are TGCAGTGCTACCCCTGACCGAGGCTCCTACAATGAGCAGTTCTTC.

Points on this clonotype: A much larger clonotype is one base distant, so this may be a read error. This chain uses TRBV3-1 with TRBJ2-7, with D unclear. Germline CDR1 and CDR2: LGHDT and YNNKEL (reference sequence). The length of the CDR3 is 14 residues. Here the CDR3 DNA reads TGTGCCAGCAGCCAAGATCACTCATCCTTCGAGCAGTACTTC. Translating it yields CASSQDHSSFEQYF.

This clonotype occurred many times. Since a much larger clone is just one base distant, this may be a read error. This chain uses TRBV12-3 or TRBV12-4 with TRBJ1-2; D is undetermined. Trimming stripped 2 bases from V and 2 bases from J, with 3 bases between. The CDR3 runs to 12 residues. CDR3 DNA: TGTGCCAGCAGTTTACTAAACTATGGCTACACCTTC. Translated, it gives CASSLLNYGYTF.

This clonotype was recorded at least ten times. The chain employs TRBV20-1 and TRBJ2-7, with D maybe TRBD2 (6 bases). With 1 base removed from V and 5 bases from J, the gap between germline ends came to 12 bases. The germline V gene encodes CDR1 DFQATT and CDR2 SNEGSKA (reference sequence). The CDR3 runs 13 residues. The CDR3 coding sequence is TGCAGTGCTAGAGCCGGGACTCTCCACGAGCAGTACTTC. Encoded protein: CSARAGTLHEQYF.

This clonotype was counted many times. The rearrangement uses TRBV6-6 and TRBJ1-5; TRBD1 agrees at 9 bases. The germline gives CDR1 MNHNY, CDR2 SVGAGI (reference sequence). The CDR3 consists of 15 residues. Trimming at V came to 3 bases and at J to 6 bases, leaving 6 bases not matched to a gene. In DNA, the CDR3 is TGTGCCAGCAGTTATGGACAGGGGAGCTTTCAGCCCCAGCATTTT. Protein product: CASSYGQGSFQPQHF.

This clonotype qualifies as medium-sized (0.01 to 0.1%). The chain recombines TRBV7-2 with TRBJ1-2, with a tentative D call TRBD1 (5 bases). V lost 5 bases and J 4 bases, leaving 14 bases between the germline ends. This CDR3 is 14 amino acids long. The germline V gene has CDR1 SGHTA and CDR2 FQGNSA. The CDR3 DNA sequence: TGTGCCAGCAGCCCAGGCTTGGGGCTCTATGGCTACACCTTC. Amino acids: CASSPGLGLYGYTF.

This clonotype was picked up many times. This chain uses TRBV7-6 with TRBJ1-6, with a tentative D call TRBD1 (6 bases). This CDR3 region has 16 residues. The germline gives CDR1 SGHVS, CDR2 FNYEAQ. Trimming removed 1 base from V and 10 bases from J, with 17 bases in between. DNA for the CDR3: TGTGCCAGCAGCTTAGAAACAGGGAAAATGAGATCACCCCTCCACTTT. It translates to CASSLETGKMRSPLHF.

This clonotype was seen repeatedly, ten times or more. The genes are TRBV7-2 and TRBJ2-7; perhaps TRBD1 as D (7 bases). Trimming shortened V by 3 bases and J by 7 bases, and 25 bases separated the two germline ends. CDR3 size: 17 residues. Germline-derived CDR1 and CDR2 are SGHTA and FQGNSA. CDR3 in amino acids: CASSLGQGGINPGEQYF. The CDR3 DNA reads as TGTGCCAGCAGCTTGGGTCAGGGGGGAATAAATCCTGGGGAGCAGTACTTC.

This clonotype was observed at least ten times. This chain uses TRBV24-1 with TRBJ2-6, with 9 bases identical to TRBD1. Germline CDR1 reads KGHDR; CDR2 reads SFDVKD. Trimming removed 6 bases from V and 2 bases from J; junction bases left unmatched: 13. This CDR3 comprises 19 residues. CDR3 region: CATSMSTGQGPPGANVLTF. In DNA form, the CDR3 reads TGTGCCACCAGTATGTCGACAGGACAGGGGCCCCCTGGGGCCAACGTCCTGACTTTC.

This clonotype came up many times. This rearrangement joins TRBV27 to TRBJ1-5, with 7 bases matching TRBD1. CDR3 length: 14 residues. Germline lookup yields CDR1 MNHEY and CDR2 SMNVEV (reference sequence). The junction had 4 bases not matched to a gene; V was cut back by 2 bases and J by 6 bases. The CDR3 DNA reads as TGTGCCAGCAGTTTAACAGGGGTAGGTCAGCCCCAGCATTTT. Translating gives CASSLTGVGQPQHF.

There are many counts of this clonotype. The rearrangement links TRBV4-1 to TRBJ2-7, with 9 bases aligning to TRBD1. Germline CDR1 MGHRA, CDR2 YSYEKL. Trimming took 2 bases from V and 5 from J; bases not matched to a gene: 7. The CDR3 has 15 residues. The chain's CDR3 is CASSQTGQGGDEQYF. DNA of the CDR3: TGCGCCAGCAGCCAAACGGGACAGGGAGGCGACGAGCAGTACTTC.

About this clonotype: Given a much more abundant clone one base away, this may be a read error. The rearrangement joins TRBV7-9 to TRBJ2-7, with a possible D match to TRBD1 (7 bases). The CDR3 totals 12 residues. Germline CDR1 is SEHNR and CDR2 is FQNEAQ (reference sequence). CDR3 in amino acids: CASQGDSYEKYV. Written as DNA, the CDR3 is TGTGCCAGCCAGGGGGACTCCTACGAGAAGTACGTC.

The table lists this clonotype with many counts. The chain links TRBV12-3 or TRBV12-4 to TRBJ1-5; D ambiguous. Trimming took off 2 bases at V and 7 bases at J, with 6 bases between the two ends. The CDR3 has 12 residues. The CDR3 coding sequence is TGTGCCAGCAGTTTATTAGTGCAGCCCCAGCATTTT. It is translated as CASSLLVQPQHF.

This clonotype came up many times. This rearrangement joins TRBV5-1 to TRBJ2-3; D is ambiguous. Germline CDR1 and CDR2: SGHRS and YFSETQ. The CDR3 totals 14 residues. V gave up 9 bases and J gave up 1 base, with 15 bases separating them. CDR3 sequence: CANIASLGTDTQYF. The CDR3, as DNA: TGCGCCAACATCGCTTCTCTGGGCACAGATACGCAGTATTTT.

In its sample, this clonotype was seen many times. The gene calls are TRBV7-8 and TRBJ2-7; D possibly corresponds to TRBD2 (5 bases). CDR3 length: 11 residues. Germline CDR1 SGHVS, CDR2 FQNEAQ. Trimming removed 6 bases at V and 6 bases at J, with 9 bases between. In DNA form, the CDR3 reads TGTGCCAGCAGTCCCGAGGGCGAGCAGTACTTC. Its translation: CASSPEGEQYF.

The chain is built from TRBV5-6 and TRBJ1-1; D ambiguous. Germline CDR1 SGHDT, CDR2 YYEEEE. The CDR3 totals 15 residues. The V end lost 0 bases, the J end lost 5 bases, and 14 bases lay between the germline ends. The CDR3 region has the DNA TGTGCCAGCAGCTTGGCGCGGGGTGTAAGGACTGAAGCTTTCTTT. This translates into CASSLARGVRTEAFF.

In its sample, this clonotype was seen many times. CDR3: CASSPGTGLGTETQYF. In nucleotides, the CDR3 is TGTGCCAGCAGTCCCGGGACAGGCCTAGGCACGGAGACCCAGTACTTC. This chain connects TRBV12-3 or TRBV12-4 to TRBJ2-5; 8 bases line up with TRBD1. J gave up 5 bases and V 5 bases, and 13 bases lay outside the gene matches. The CDR3 consists of 16 residues.

This clonotype was seen repeatedly, ten times or more. The chain employs TRBV20-1 and TRBJ2-5, with a possible D match to TRBD2 (5 bases). Germline V gene lookup returns CDR1 DFQATT and CDR2 SNEGSKA (reference sequence). V shed 3 bases and J shed 4 bases, with 12 bases lying between them. The CDR3 runs to 13 residues. The CDR3 DNA reads as TGCAGTGCTAGGGTGGAGGTTCGAGAGACCCAGTACTTC. It specifies CSARVEVRETQYF.